The entry below describes one T cell receptor beta chain. It has no known antigen specificity. Base-call qualities are not available, and no considerably larger clone is one nucleotide away. Counted from cysteine to phenylalanine, this CDR3 has 18 amino acids. Only the CDR3 portion is preserved as DNA: 54 bases, with reading frame beginning at the first base. At the junction V is shortened by 6 bases and J by 0 bases, with 21 bases in between. The germline V gene supplies CDR1 MRHNA and CDR2 SNTAGT. Collaborating institutions collected whole blood in K2EDTA tubes following their own protocols. For TCRbeta analysis, collaborators shipped samples in one of three forms: frozen whole blood, isolated PBMCs, or DNA extracted from either of those sample types. This record comes from a study of blood T cell repertoires in COVID-19 (dated by TCRdb to the early 2020s). In terms of the full investigation: Samples from collaborators originated in the United States, Italy and Spain and spanned both the acute and convalescent phases of COVID-19. The material from the prospective study consisted of cDNA or gDNA derived from T cells, B-cell-depleted T cells, or PBMCs. Deeply sampled blood TCRbeta repertoires from subjects exposed to, actively infected with, or recovered from COVID-19 were included in the dataset. The repertoires were released in a freely available public database meant as a resource for research on the immune response to SARS-CoV-2. The samples were drawn from two sources: the first 160 participants of the ongoing ImmuneRACE study, and some 1,300 subjects contributed by 6 global collaborators. Nearly every sample came with metadata listing a de-identified subject ID, COVID-19 status, age in years and sex. Where HLA class I and class II types were available, the types were taken from metadata supplied by the sample provider, not from assay-based typing.

Results the study describes overall, beyond this receptor: How much clinical and demographic metadata was included differed by source and by participant, and the metadata was provided uncurated.

TCRbeta CDR3 regions were amplified from genomic DNA using the immunoSEQ Assay, a bias-controlled multiplex PCR. On the study's bioinformatics: Nucleated cell counts per sample were estimated from amplification of reference gene primers within the assay. To quantify the absolute abundance of each unique TCRbeta CDR3 rearrangement, sequence reads were collapsed and filtered. For each sample, productive Simpson clonality was calculated by taking the square root of Simpson's diversity index across productive rearrangements. Drawn from immuneACCESS, this table holds only the in-frame rearrangements with V and J called that TCRdb kept. Clones are partly lost; checked studies trace under half to an unresolved V gene and leave the rest unexplained. V, J and clone size are those of that table, while D and trimming were read from the DNA. The sample table lists about 220,000 clones, around 82% of them with a count of one. Over 7% of the sample is held by the ten biggest clonotypes.

The rearranged chain carries TRBV6-4 and TRBJ2-4; the D region possibly corresponds to TRBD1 (6 bases align). The receptor's source is a woman between 65 and 79 years old with acute or convalescent COVID-19. Sequencing was carried out using peripheral blood. The encoded CDR3 is CASRRTDRGELAKNIQYF. The base sequence is TGTGCCAGCAGGAGGACAGACCGAGGTGAACTAGCCAAAAACATTCAGTACTTC.